This T cell receptor beta chain is from a study of cytomegalovirus exposure and HLA in healthy donors. The study, taken as a whole, reports: The likely origin of a cluster of highly shared sequence variants was a sequencing artifact.

As for this clone: The antigen is undetermined.

Germline loops: CDR1 SGHRS, CDR2 YFSETQ. V gave up 3 bases and J gave up 4 bases; unmatched junction bases: 4. CDR3 length: 14 residues. Primers included in the PCR were 60 Vbeta and 13 Jbeta primers. Sequenced by immunoSEQ multiplex PCR; TCRdb stores in-frame clones only, minus some. The specimen's table records approximately 120,000 clones. All donors participated as healthy donors of bone marrow. Input material: PBMCs. The chain couples TRBV5-1 to TRBJ1-2; 9 nucleotides agree with TRBD1. This sequence was found in a man aged 40-49 years in good health and CMV-seronegative. CDR3 nucleotide sequence: TGCGCCAGCAGCTGGGACAGGGTGGGCTATGGCTACACCTTC. Protein: CASSWDRVGYGYTF. The full variable domain, in which reference TRBV5-1 and TRBJ1-2 provide the parts outside the CDR3, is KAGVTQTPRYLIKTRGQQVTLSCSPISGHRSVSWYQQTPGQGLQFLFEYFSETQRNKGNFPGRFSGRQFSNSRSEMNVSTLELGDSALYLCASSWDRVGYGYTFGSGTRLTVV.